This record concerns one T cell receptor (beta chain) sequence. Its antigen is still unknown. The sample is drawn from a study of beta chain features in type 1 diabetes. Across the whole study: Age and gender were similar between patients and healthy donors, as were cell yields. Whole-study findings and limits: Possibly, sequencing cDNA over-represented cells that had high TCR expression levels. There was a moderate but significant shortening of TCRB CDR3s in all four CD4+ subsets of Type 1 diabetes patients.

Sequencing targeted expressed TCRB transcripts, as all isolated RNA had been reverse transcribed. Using immunoSEQ multiplex PCR, the repertoire was profiled, and TCRdb retains in-frame clones only, with some absent. The profile shows over 300,000 clones, about a tenth of them singletons. V was clipped by 0 bases and J by 5 bases, with 11 bases between them. The CDR3 has 14 amino acids. From germline, CDR1 is SGHRS and CDR2 YFSETQ. Isolation of CD4+ naive, central memory, regulatory and stem cell-like memory cells was achieved by sorting via CD45RO/CCR7/CD25/CD127/CD95/CD27. The chain couples TRBV5-1 to TRBJ2-5; D gene uncertain. This receptor was identified in a man aged 25-45 years with type 1 diabetes. The sequencing input was central memory CD4+ T cells from blood. The CDR3 coding sequence is TGCGCCAGCAGCTTGGCGTCAGTTATGGAGACCCAGTACTTC. It specifies CASSLASVMETQYF.